The clone carrying this T cell receptor beta chain has a handful of counts. Its antigen is undetermined. These data originate in a study of T cells in localized non-small cell lung cancer. Findings and caveats of the study: Of the tissues analyzed, uninvolved adjacent lung showed maximal T cell clonality, greater than tumor. In adjacent lung, a median roughly 60 of the top 100 tumor clones were found.

Unmatched junction bases numbered 15, after V lost 3 bases and J lost 1 base. In germline, CDR1 is SGHNT, CDR2 YENEEA. CDR3 length equals 19 residues. Repertoires were generated with immunoSEQ multiplex PCR, while TCRdb's copy carries only in-frame clones and drops some. Here the sample spans some 3,400 clones, just under 25% being singletons. This specimen was lung tumor tissue, taken before any cancer treatment. V and J are TRBV11-3 and TRBJ2-1, with TRBD2 matching 7 bases. The TCR sequence derives from a woman aged 40 to 75 with stage I lung adenocarcinoma. The CDR3 protein is CASSFVVSRLAASYNEQFF. In DNA, the CDR3 is TGTGCCAGCAGCTTCGTCGTCTCCCGTCTAGCGGCATCCTACAATGAGCAGTTCTTC.